These 27 T cell receptor beta chains were sequenced from one sample in a study of multiple sclerosis patients with progressive multifocal leukoencephalopathy. Profiling relied on immunoSEQ multiplex PCR, and the TCRdb table lists in-frame clones only, not all of them. The sample contains some 30,000 clones, roughly 92% of which appear only once. Time point defined: before natalizumab initiation. Source material: PBMCs. These receptors all stem from a young man with multiple sclerosis.

Comments on this clone: The junction and the germline gene differ at one end; a read error may be behind it. Additional DNA sequences in this sample encode the identical CDR3. The chain recombines TRBV5-6 with TRBJ2-5; D might be TRBD1 (6 bases). CDR3 size: 15 residues. The germline gives CDR1 SGHDT, CDR2 YYEEEE. CDR3 in amino acids: CASSTPQGSIETQYF. CDR3 sequence (DNA): TGTGCTAGCAGCACGCCACAGGGATCGATAGAGACCCAGTACTTC.

The V gene is TRBV6-9, the J gene TRBJ2-7; D is perhaps TRBD1 (6 bases). Germline V CDR1 and CDR2: MNHGY, SVAAGI. V was pared by 9 bases and J by 3 bases, with 9 bases between. The CDR3 is 11 amino acids. CDR3 DNA: TGTGCCAGAAGGACAGACTACGAGCAGTACGTC. Translation gives CARRTDYEQYV.

This sequence joins TRBV7-9 and TRBJ2-2; possible D gene TRBD2, 6 bases. Trimming removed 8 bases from V and 4 bases from J, with 17 bases in between. Germline V gene data show CDR1 as SEHNR and CDR2 as FQNEAQ (reference sequence). The CDR3 totals 15 residues. This CDR3 reads CASGYIRESTGELFF. The CDR3 region has the DNA TGTGCCAGCGGGTACATTCGGGAGAGCACCGGGGAGCTGTTTTTT.

This chain joins TRBV4-3 and TRBJ2-3; D uncertain. CDR1 and CDR2 (germline): LGHNA, YSLEER. The ends were cut back, 1 base at V and 7 bases at J, with 15 bases in the middle. This CDR3 spans 15 amino acids. CDR3 residues: CASSQVGGSSYTQYF. Here the CDR3 DNA reads TGCGCCAGCAGCCAAGTGGGCGGCTCCTCTTATACGCAGTATTTT.

V and J are TRBV5-1 and TRBJ2-5, with 8 bases fitting TRBD1. Trimming at V came to 3 bases and at J to 5 bases, leaving 3 bases not matched to a gene. Germline-derived CDR1 and CDR2 are SGHRS and YFSETQ. CDR3 size: 13 residues. The CDR3 protein is CASSSQGAETQYF. The DNA for the CDR3 is TGCGCCAGCAGCTCCCAGGGGGCGGAGACCCAGTACTTC.

The rearrangement links TRBV11-3 to TRBJ1-1; possibly TRBD1 for D (6 bases). Trimming left V 5 bases short and J 5 bases short, with 15 bases between. Germline V gene lookup returns CDR1 SGHNT and CDR2 YENEEA. CDR3 length equals 14 residues. The CDR3 reads CASSLAQGRTEAFF. The CDR3 bases are TGTGCCAGCAGCCTCGCCCAGGGGAGAACTGAAGCTTTCTTT.

The CDR3 coding sequence is TGTGCCATCAGTCCGGGCCTCCCATACGAGCAGTACTTC. It encodes CAISPGLPYEQYF. This rearrangement joins TRBV10-3 to TRBJ2-7; D remains ambiguous. Germline V lookup: CDR1 ENHRY, CDR2 SYGVKD. This CDR3 contains 13 residues. V lost 5 bases and J lost 4, with 12 bases in between.

V and J are TRBV27 and TRBJ1-1; tentatively, D is TRBD1 (6 bases). Germline V gene data show CDR1 as MNHEY and CDR2 as SMNVEV (reference sequence). This CDR3 contains 14 residues. V lost 8 bases and J 1 base, leaving 14 bases between the germline ends. The CDR3 reads CASGLGATNTEAFF. For the CDR3, the DNA is TGTGCCAGCGGCTTGGGGGCGACGAACACTGAAGCTTTCTTT.

V is TRBV14 and J is TRBJ2-4; 9 nucleotides match TRBD1. V lost 4 bases to trimming and J lost 1 base; unmatched junction nucleotides: 5. The CDR3 runs to 16 residues. The germline V gene has CDR1 SGHDN and CDR2 FVKESK. The CDR3 DNA reads TGTGCCAGCAGCCCCGGGACAGGGTTGGCCAAAAACATTCAGTACTTC. Its translation is CASSPGTGLAKNIQYF.

This clone was detected only once. This chain uses TRBV14 with TRBJ2-2; TRBD2 might be the D (5 bases). The germline V gene has CDR1 SGHDN and CDR2 FVKESK. V dropped 1 base and J dropped 1 base, with 7 bases sitting between them. The CDR3 has 15 residues. The CDR3 DNA reads as TGTGCCAGCAGCCAAGTCGCGGGGAACACCGGGGAGCTGTTTTTT. It specifies CASSQVAGNTGELFF.

The CDR3 sequence: CASSTWGRGSYNEQFF. CDR3 in DNA: TGTGCCAGTAGTACCTGGGGGCGGGGCTCCTACAATGAGCAGTTCTTC. This sequence joins TRBV19 and TRBJ2-1; D is perhaps TRBD1 or TRBD2 (6 bases each). The CDR3 runs 16 residues. Trimming left V 4 bases short and J 0 bases short, with 13 bases between. Germline assignment: CDR1 LNHDA and CDR2 SQIVND (reference sequence).

This clone was recorded only once. The chain has TRBV19 and TRBJ2-3; perhaps D is TRBD1 or TRBD2 (7 bases each). Germline-derived CDR1 and CDR2 are LNHDA and SQIVND (reference sequence). Between the trimmed V and J ends, which lost 7 bases and 4 bases, there was a span of 24 bases. This CDR3 has 17 residues. The CDR3 DNA sequence: TGTGCCAGTACGGGGAGGGGGCAAGACGGGCCCCCAGATACGCAGTATTTT. Amino acids: CASTGRGQDGPPDTQYF.

The chain has TRBV5-5 and TRBJ2-1; 13 bases are a match to TRBD2. The CDR3 loop spans 16 amino acids. The V segment lost 3 bases and the J segment 4 bases; nucleotides outside the gene matches: 4. Germline assignment: CDR1 SGHKS and CDR2 YYEKEE (reference sequence). The chain's CDR3 is CASSSGTSGTYNEQFF. DNA of the CDR3: TGTGCCAGCAGCTCCGGGACTAGCGGGACTTACAATGAGCAGTTCTTC.

The sample holds one count of this clone. In DNA form, the CDR3 reads TGTGCCAGCTCACCCTTACTCCGCTCTGGGGCCAACGTCCTGACTTTC. Protein sequence: CASSPLLRSGANVLTF. V gene TRBV18 combines with J gene TRBJ2-6; D gene unclear. The CDR3 covers 16 residues. The V and J ends lost 3 bases and 0 bases respectively, with 9 bases between them. Germline V lookup: CDR1 KGHSH, CDR2 LQKENI. Full variable domain (rest looked up from reference TRBV18 and TRBJ2-6): NAGVMQNPRHLVRRRGQEARLRCSPMKGHSHVYWYRQLPEEGLKFMVYLQKENIIDESGMPKERFSAEFPKEGPSILRIQQVVRGDSAAYFCASSPLLRSGANVLTFGAGSRLTVL.

A remark on this clone: At one of its ends the junction is not consistent with the germline gene, which may arise from a read error. Other DNA sequences in the same sample also yield this CDR3. The J gene is TRBJ1-1, the V gene TRBV10-3; TRBD1 matches 10 bases. CDR1 and CDR2 (germline): ENHRY, SYGVKD. This CDR3 has 15 amino acids. The CDR3 loop reads CAISEGGQGNTEAFF. In nucleotides, the CDR3 is TGTGCCATCAGTGAGGGGGGACAGGGGAACACCGAAGCTTTCTTT.

The V and J genes are TRBV5-4 and TRBJ2-2, with D possibly being TRBD2 (5 bases). The CDR3 extends over 13 amino acids. The germline V gene has CDR1 SGHNT and CDR2 YYREEE (reference sequence). V gave up 6 bases and J gave up 3 bases, with 9 bases separating them. The CDR3 spells CASTLDYTGELFF. The DNA for the CDR3 is TGTGCCAGCACCCTGGACTACACCGGGGAGCTGTTTTTT.

As DNA, the CDR3 is TGTGCCAGTAGTGCCGAGTTGGGTGGAAATCAGCCCCAGCATTTT. The encoded protein is CASSAELGGNQPQHF. The V and J genes are TRBV19 and TRBJ1-5; D is unclear. CDR3 size: 15 residues. Trimming shortened V by 5 bases and J by 4 bases, and 15 bases separated the two germline ends. CDR1 is LNHDA and CDR2 is SQIVND in the germline V gene (reference sequence).

This sequence joins TRBV9 and TRBJ2-5; 11 bases agree with TRBD2. The CDR3 runs to 18 residues. V shed 7 bases, J shed 5 bases, and the junction held 19 bases outside the gene matches. Germline CDR1 and CDR2: SGDLS and YYNGEE. This CDR3 reads CASSRTLWTSGLGETQYF. For the CDR3, the DNA is TGTGCCAGCTCAAGAACCCTTTGGACTAGCGGGCTAGGGGAGACCCAGTACTTC.

The rearrangement joins TRBV11-2 to TRBJ2-1; 7 positions match TRBD2. This CDR3 comprises 16 residues. The trim removed 4 bases at V and 0 bases at J, leaving 6 bases unmatched. Germline V lookup: CDR1 SGHAT, CDR2 FQNNGV. The CDR3 here is CASSSAGLHSYNEQFF. The CDR3, as DNA: TGTGCCAGCAGCTCAGCGGGGCTCCACTCCTACAATGAGCAGTTCTTC. The full variable domain, rest sourced from reference TRBV11-2 and TRBJ2-1, is EAGVAQSPRYKIIEKRQSVAFWCNPISGHATLYWYQQILGQGPKLLIQFQNNGVVDDSQLPKDRFSAERLKGVDSTLKIQPAKLEDSAVYLCASSSAGLHSYNEQFFGPGTRLTVL.

This chain links TRBV7-8 with TRBJ1-5, with a possible D match to TRBD1 (5 bases). CDR1 and CDR2 from the germline V gene are SGHVS and FQNEAQ. V was trimmed by 7 bases and J by 6 bases, leaving 16 bases between them. This CDR3 has 14 amino acids. DNA of the CDR3: TGTGCCAGCAAGGGACCTGCCGAAATTCAGCCCCAGCATTTT. Translating it yields CASKGPAEIQPQHF.

V usage is TRBV2 and J usage is TRBJ1-6; 9 nucleotides align to TRBD1. This CDR3 is built from 15 residues. Per the germline V gene, CDR1 is SNHLY and CDR2 is FYNNEI. Unmatched junction bases numbered 8, after V lost 6 bases and J lost 8 bases. The CDR3 protein is CASRSKTGGYSPLHF. The CDR3 nucleotides are TGTGCCAGCAGATCTAAGACAGGGGGGTATTCACCCCTCCACTTT.

The rearrangement joins TRBV30 to TRBJ2-7, with D tentatively TRBD1 (5 bases). V lost 0 bases to trimming and J lost 0 bases, with 9 bases between them. The CDR3 runs 14 residues. CDR1 and CDR2 from the germline V gene are GTSNPN and SVGIG (reference sequence). The CDR3 spells CAWSVLGPSYEQYV. The DNA for the CDR3 is TGTGCCTGGAGTGTTTTGGGGCCCTCCTACGAGCAGTACGTC.

The V gene is TRBV27, the J gene TRBJ2-2; 12 nucleotides align to TRBD1. V shed 4 bases, J shed 6 bases, and the junction held 9 bases outside the gene matches. The CDR3 runs 17 residues. Germline V gene sequence: CDR1 MNHEY, CDR2 SMNVEV (reference sequence). Here the CDR3 DNA reads TGTGCCAGCAGTTGGGGGTGGGGACAGGGGGCGGCCGGGGAGCTGTTTTTT. This gives the protein CASSWGWGQGAAGELFF.

The V gene is TRBV5-1, the J gene TRBJ2-3, with no clear D. Germline-derived CDR1 and CDR2 are SGHRS and YFSETQ. The germline V and J ends were trimmed by 4 bases and 6 bases, with 24 bases remaining between them. The CDR3 runs to 17 residues. CDR3 amino acids: CASSPPLGSSLGDTQYF. The CDR3 DNA reads TGCGCCAGCAGCCCCCCCTTGGGTAGCAGCCTGGGCGATACGCAGTATTTT.

V gene TRBV7-2 combines with J gene TRBJ2-1; D might be TRBD2 (5 bases). The V gene's germline CDR1 is SGHTA and CDR2 FQGNSA. The CDR3 loop spans 14 amino acids. V dropped 2 bases and J dropped 4 bases, with 9 bases sitting between them. As DNA, the CDR3 is TGTGCCAGCAGCTTAAGGGCGGGTTACAATGAGCAGTTCTTC. Its translation is CASSLRAGYNEQFF.

The chain joins TRBV9 to TRBJ2-3, with TRBD2 identical over 13 bases. Germline V CDR1 and CDR2: SGDLS, YYNGEE. With 4 bases clipped from V and 1 base from J, the junction kept 6 bases outside the gene matches. The CDR3 is made up of 17 amino acids. The CDR3 reads CASSLGLAGSGTDTQYF. CDR3 nucleotide sequence: TGTGCCAGCAGCCTGGGACTAGCGGGATCTGGCACAGATACGCAGTATTTT.

The chain combines TRBV11-3 with TRBJ2-2; D is possibly TRBD1 (5 bases). The V gene lost 1 base and the J gene lost 5 bases, with 11 bases spanning the gap. CDR3 length: 15 residues. Germline V CDR1 and CDR2: SGHNT, YENEEA. The CDR3 region is CASSLGGRQTGELFF. CDR3 DNA: TGTGCCAGCAGCTTAGGAGGCCGACAGACCGGGGAGCTGTTTTTT.